A selection of T cell receptor beta chains follows, all from one sample in a study of T cells in Graves' hyperthyroidism and ophthalmopathy. TCRdb itself ran the multiplex PCR reads through MiXCR, one entry per CDR3 protein. The table has fewer than 650,000 distinct CDR3 sequences, over 12% seen once. The sequenced material came from blood. These receptors all stem from a woman younger than 35 with Graves' ophthalmopathy. Each CDR3 is given without its conserved first and last residue.

V gene: TRBV19
CDR3 protein: ASSIAGGYQDTQY

V gene: TRBV3-1
CDR3 protein: ASSQESRGYKYEQF

V gene: TRBV28
CDR3 protein: ASSPAVVYEQY

V gene: TRBV28
CDR3 protein: TSSLWGSNYGYT

V gene: TRBV10-3
CDR3 protein: AISETAGGANVLT

V gene: TRBV6-2/TRBV6-3
CDR3 protein: ATRTSGRANEQF

V gene: TRBV20-1
CDR3 protein: SARRRGISTDTQY

V gene: TRBV28
CDR3 protein: ASSSHGWGGNPFLGPLH

V gene: TRBV12-3/TRBV12-4
CDR3 protein: ASSSLDGLTQF

V gene: TRBV28
CDR3 protein: ASSLTRGWIYTEAF

V gene: TRBV29-1
CDR3 protein: SVEGRPNEQF

V gene: TRBV12-3/TRBV12-4
CDR3 protein: ASIGQGSRGELF

V gene: TRBV6-2/TRBV6-3
CDR3 protein: ASSWTGTGYNEQF

V gene: TRBV7-9
CDR3 protein: ASGLRGDEQY

V gene: TRBV6-1
CDR3 protein: ASSSTTGGNSPLH

V gene: TRBV6-1
CDR3 protein: ASSPTGAGMVVLF

V gene: TRBV4-2
CDR3 protein: ASSQDGRTRTGVNEQY

V gene: TRBV6-5
CDR3 protein: ASSYGGPGVNEQF

V gene: TRBV5-4
CDR3 protein: ASSLVGGYGCT

V gene: TRBV20-1
CDR3 protein: SASGRGGTEAF

V gene: TRBV30
CDR3 protein: AWSVLQGINEKLF

V gene: TRBV6-5
CDR3 protein: ASSYSPGGLAAYNEQF

V gene: TRBV24-1
CDR3 protein: ATSEEEGSNQPQH

V gene: TRBV19
CDR3 protein: ASSLEQGLTDTQY

V gene: TRBV10-3
CDR3 protein: AIEDRVSYNEQF

V gene: TRBV11-1
CDR3 protein: ASSFTGGRETQY

V gene: TRBV29-1
CDR3 protein: SVEAQGPFYGYT

V gene: TRBV18
CDR3 protein: ASSPLGQRGADTQY

V gene: TRBV9
CDR3 protein: ASSAGTGLADYEQY

V gene: TRBV2
CDR3 protein: ASRPDTYEQY

V gene: TRBV19
CDR3 protein: ASSKWADSGNTIY

V gene: TRBV2
CDR3 protein: ASSDSRAQETQY

V gene: TRBV30
CDR3 protein: AWAGQGLGYT

V gene: TRBV12-3/TRBV12-4
CDR3 protein: ASSLNFPGTGNQPQH

V gene: TRBV5-1
CDR3 protein: ASSLVVAGQGDNEQF

V gene: TRBV27
CDR3 protein: ASSFPPGDSGELF

V gene: TRBV20-1
CDR3 protein: SAPTPGRSEETQY

V gene: TRBV9
CDR3 protein: ASSVEAGAGELF

V gene: TRBV7-9
CDR3 protein: ASSLATAYNEQF

V gene: TRBV28
CDR3 protein: ASSLPGQLYGYT

V gene: TRBV12-3/TRBV12-4
CDR3 protein: ASTAGGGIPADTQY

V gene: TRBV7-2
CDR3 protein: ASSLASSGGYEQY

V gene: TRBV24-1
CDR3 protein: ATSELGQVSSYNEQF

V gene: TRBV11-2
CDR3 protein: ASSLITGGSYEQF

V gene: TRBV7-2
CDR3 protein: ASSSSGQELWGYT

V gene: TRBV7-3
CDR3 protein: ASSLLSVMNTEAF

V gene: TRBV24-1
CDR3 protein: ATSDFGQGTDTQY

V gene: TRBV28
CDR3 protein: ASSYPSRTGGYEQY

V gene: TRBV28
CDR3 protein: ASTTGTGGYEQY

V gene: TRBV18
CDR3 protein: ASSPDPGLNTEAF

V gene: TRBV28
CDR3 protein: ASSLSRNSVGYT

V gene: TRBV5-6
CDR3 protein: ASSPGRVATQYEQY

V gene: TRBV20-1
CDR3 protein: SASTTYNEQF

V gene: TRBV7-3
CDR3 protein: ASSSGVSTGTQY

V gene: TRBV5-4
CDR3 protein: ASSQGTGGRYGYT

V gene: TRBV9
CDR3 protein: ASSRPVSGELF

V gene: TRBV9
CDR3 protein: ASSVGGGGWTQY

V gene: TRBV7-9
CDR3 protein: ASSLGDWRSYNEQF

V gene: TRBV24-1
CDR3 protein: ATSDMGEVADTQY

V gene: TRBV7-9
CDR3 protein: ASFGTGGTDNEQF